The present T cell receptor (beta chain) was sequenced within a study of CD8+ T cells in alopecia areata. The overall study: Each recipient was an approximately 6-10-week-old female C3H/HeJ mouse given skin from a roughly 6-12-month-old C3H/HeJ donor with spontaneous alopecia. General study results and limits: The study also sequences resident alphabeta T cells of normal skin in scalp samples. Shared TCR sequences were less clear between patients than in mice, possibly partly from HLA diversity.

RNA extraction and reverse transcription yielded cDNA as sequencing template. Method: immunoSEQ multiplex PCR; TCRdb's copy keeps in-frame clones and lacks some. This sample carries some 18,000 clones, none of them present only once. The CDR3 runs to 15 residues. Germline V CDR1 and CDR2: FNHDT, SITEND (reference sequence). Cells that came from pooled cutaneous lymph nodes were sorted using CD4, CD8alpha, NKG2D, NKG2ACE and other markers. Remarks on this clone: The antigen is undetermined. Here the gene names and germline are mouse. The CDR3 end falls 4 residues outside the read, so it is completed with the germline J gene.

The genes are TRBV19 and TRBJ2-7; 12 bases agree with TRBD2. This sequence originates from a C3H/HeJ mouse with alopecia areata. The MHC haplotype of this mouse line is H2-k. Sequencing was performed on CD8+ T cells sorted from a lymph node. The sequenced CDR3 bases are TGTGCCAGCACCCCGGACTGGGGGGGGACTTAT. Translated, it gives CASTPDWGGTY. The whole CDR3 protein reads CASTPDWGGTYEQYF.